The sequence of this T cell receptor (beta chain) was determined in a study of shared clonotypes between healthy human individuals. Study as a whole: Each donor had three CD4 naive, three CD4 memory, two CD8 naive and one CD8 memory plate.

Concerning this clone itself: Its antigen is as yet unknown. This specimen includes other DNA sequences encoding the same CDR3.

Clones were read by immunoSEQ multiplex PCR, and TCRdb kept only the in-frame ones, dropping some. The sample contains 1,500,000 or so clones, around 97% of which appear only once. The CDR3 is 15 residues long. V was clipped by 2 bases and J by 4 bases; unmatched bases: 3. Germline V CDR1 and CDR2: SGHNT, YENEEA. Study findings and constraints: In this cohort, only blood was sampled, and tissue repertoires likely differ. Clonotype sharing across a handful of donors was observed for around 5.1% of naive CD4 clonotypes.

The chain is built from TRBV11-3 and TRBJ2-3; 10 bases are shared with TRBD2. The source material was naive CD4+ T cells sorted from blood. Subset indicated: CD45RA+ positively selected. This clonotype originated in a man aged 30 to 39 in good health. In DNA, the CDR3 is TGTGCCAGCAGCTTATCCCTAGCGGGAGCAGATACGCAGTATTTT. Its protein is CASSLSLAGADTQYF.